This T cell receptor beta chain was captured by sequencing in a study of blood T cell repertoires in COVID-19 (TCRdb year 2020). Concerning the study at large: The collaborator samples originated in the United States, Italy and Spain and spanned the acute and convalescent phases of COVID-19. The prospective study material was composed of cDNA or gDNA derived from T cells, B-cell-depleted T cells, or PBMCs. Sample metadata almost always included a de-identified subject ID, COVID-19 status, age in years and sex. The samples were drawn from two sources: the first 160 participants of the ongoing ImmuneRACE study, and about 1,300 subjects contributed by 6 global collaborators. The repertoires were made available in a free public database intended to serve as a resource for research on the immune response to SARS-CoV-2. Subjects who had been exposed to COVID-19, were actively infected with it, or had recovered from it provided the deeply sampled blood TCRbeta repertoires that made up the dataset. Where available, HLA class I and class II types were taken from metadata supplied by the sample provider and were not determined by assay-based typing. Study-wide conclusions, independent of this receptor: How much clinical and demographic metadata was included differed by source and by participant, and the metadata was provided uncurated.

With respect to this clone: The antigen it recognizes is unknown. No base qualities exist here, and no much larger clone lies one base off it.

TCRbeta CDR3 regions were amplified from genomic DNA by means of the immunoSEQ Assay, a bias-controlled multiplex PCR. Regarding the original processing steps: Nucleated cell counts per sample were estimated from amplification of reference gene primers within the assay. Sequence reads were collapsed and filtered to measure the absolute abundance of every unique TCRbeta CDR3 rearrangement. For each sample, productive Simpson clonality was calculated by taking the square root of Simpson's diversity index across productive rearrangements. TCRdb's version of the immuneACCESS table is confined to in-frame rearrangements and falls short of the full clone set. An unresolved V gene accounts for under half of the shortfall where checked; the remainder is of unknown origin. The DNA gave D and trimming, while V, J and clone size come from that table. In all, the sample holds 70,000 or so clones, and roughly 72% of those were seen once. More than 13% of the sample rests with the top ten.

One collaborating source in Seattle enrolled patients while the patients were actively infected and followed the patients over time throughout the course of disease. Collaborating institutions collected whole blood in K2EDTA tubes following their own protocols. For TCRbeta analysis, collaborator samples were shipped as frozen whole blood, as isolated PBMCs, or as DNA extracted from either sample type. This clonotype was obtained from a man in his fifties or sixties with COVID-19, enrolled during active disease. Sequenced: peripheral blood.

The DNA sequence reads TGTGCCAGCAGCTTAGGGGGGGTACGCGGCTACACCTTC. It is translated as CASSLGGVRGYTF. The chain joins TRBV11-2 to TRBJ1-2; D gene: possibly TRBD1, on 5 matching bases. The CDR3 goes from the cysteine to the phenylalanine over 13 residues. This entry keeps only the CDR3 DNA: 39 bases, framed from base 1. CDR1 and CDR2 are read off the germline V gene as SGHAT and FQNNGV. Trimming costs V 1 base and J 8 bases, and their ends lie 11 bases apart.